Listed here are 23 T cell receptor beta chains from one sample, sequenced in a study of T cells expressing NK-cell markers. Reanalyzing the 5' RACE reads, TCRdb keeps one entry per CDR3 protein, without DNA. This sample lists about 460,000 distinct CDR3 sequences; its ten largest clones have over 1.3%. Material for sequencing was blood T cells: a sorted CD56 or NKG2C T cell subset, CD4+ or CD8+ T cells, or bulk PBMC T cells (not recorded which). These receptors all stem from a woman between 45 and 65 years old in good health.

This chain joins TRBV19 and TRBJ1-5; TCRdb names TRBD1, which stays unverified in the absence of DNA. Germline V gives CDR1 LNHDA, CDR2 SQIVND (reference sequence). The length of the CDR3 is 15 residues. CDR3 in amino acids: CASSEMDSPNQPQHF.

The rearrangement uses TRBV3-1 and TRBJ1-3; without DNA, the TCRdb call of TRBD1 cannot be checked. Germline-derived CDR1 and CDR2 are LGHDT and YNNKEL (reference sequence). The CDR3 spans 17 residues. This chain's CDR3 is CASSQRGHRASGNTIYF.

The chain links TRBV5-1 to TRBJ1-4; TCRdb's D call, TRBD1, is unchecked because there is no DNA. The CDR3 covers 16 residues. Germline V CDR1 and CDR2: SGHRS, YFSETQ. The CDR3 sequence: CASSLQSQGAGEKLFF.

This chain joins TRBV6-2 or TRBV6-3 and TRBJ2-2; with no DNA, the TCRdb D assignment of TRBD1 cannot be verified. The CDR3 extends over 15 amino acids. Per the germline V gene, CDR1 is MNHEY and CDR2 is SVGEGT. This chain's CDR3 is CASNPAPLSTGELFF.

V usage is TRBV15 and J usage is TRBJ2-2. Germline V lookup: CDR1 LNHNV, CDR2 YYDKDF (reference sequence). This CDR3 has 15 amino acids. CDR3: CATSTRSGFTGELFF.

V is TRBV7-8 and J is TRBJ2-1; TCRdb returns TRBD2, unconfirmable since there is no DNA. The CDR3 is made up of 17 amino acids. Per germline, CDR1 SGHVS and CDR2 FQNEAQ. CDR3 amino acids: CASSFTGGVSPLEEQFF.

The chain couples TRBV20-1 to TRBJ2-5; as DNA is missing, the TRBD2 call by TCRdb cannot be tested. This CDR3 spans 16 amino acids. Germline CDR1 and CDR2: DFQATT and SNEGSKA (reference sequence). The CDR3: CSAPSTSGSGIETQYF.

The rearrangement links TRBV2 to TRBJ2-3; the D gene TCRdb calls, TRBD2, cannot be checked with no DNA. Germline assignment: CDR1 SNHLY and CDR2 FYNNEI. The length of the CDR3 is 15 residues. The CDR3 reads CASKGLAVIGDTQYF.

CDR3 protein: CASSEQTLAGVEQFF. The rearrangement links TRBV2 to TRBJ2-1; TCRdb lists TRBD2, though no DNA is available to test this call. This CDR3 is built from 15 residues. Germline V lookup: CDR1 SNHLY, CDR2 FYNNEI.

This rearrangement joins TRBV12-3 or TRBV12-4 to TRBJ2-1. The length of the CDR3 is 14 residues. The CDR3 is CASSLFDPYNEQFF.

V is TRBV4-2 and J is TRBJ2-1; with no DNA, the TCRdb D assignment of TRBD2 cannot be verified. Germline-derived CDR1 and CDR2 are LGHNA and YNFKEQ. The CDR3 covers 15 residues. This chain's CDR3 is CASSQGREVSNEQFF.

The V call is TRBV5-6, the J call TRBJ2-5; with no DNA, the TCRdb D assignment of TRBD2 cannot be verified. Per the germline V gene, CDR1 is SGHDT and CDR2 is YYEEEE. The CDR3 runs to 17 residues. CDR3 in amino acids: CASSFSGGRALEETQYF.

This chain connects TRBV6-6 to TRBJ2-3; TCRdb selects TRBD2, and the lack of DNA leaves this call unchecked. Germline V gene lookup returns CDR1 MNHNY and CDR2 SVGAGI (reference sequence). This CDR3 region has 17 residues. CDR3: CASSYKASGRSTDTQYF.

The V call is TRBV10-3, the J call TRBJ2-1; the TRBD2 assignment by TCRdb is unverifiable without DNA. The CDR3 length is 11 residues. CDR1 is ENHRY, CDR2 SYGVKD, per germline. The CDR3 here is CATRTAYEQFF.

This sequence joins TRBV11-2 and TRBJ2-1; the TCRdb call, TRBD1, lacks DNA for checking. This CDR3 comprises 13 residues. Germline V gives CDR1 SGHAT, CDR2 FQNNGV. CDR3 loop: CASNPDTPGMRFF. Variable domain in full (rest from reference TRBV11-2 and TRBJ2-1): EAGVAQSPRYKIIEKRQSVAFWCNPISGHATLYWYQQILGQGPKLLIQFQNNGVVDDSQLPKDRFSAERLKGVDSTLKIQPAKLEDSAVYLCASNPDTPGMRFFGPGTRLTVL.

This sequence joins TRBV20-1 and TRBJ2-3; TCRdb calls TRBD1, which cannot be checked without DNA. Germline CDR1 DFQATT, CDR2 SNEGSKA (reference sequence). There are 14 residues in the CDR3. The CDR3 region is CSARSSPPGDTQYF.

The genes are TRBV3-1 and TRBJ1-5. Per the germline V gene, CDR1 is LGHDT and CDR2 is YNNKEL (reference sequence). The CDR3 runs to 15 residues. CDR3 protein: CASSQDILSNQPQHF. The full variable domain, with the rest looked up from reference TRBV3-1 and TRBJ1-5, is DTAVSQTPKYLVTQMGNDKSIKCEQNLGHDTMYWYKQDSKKFLKIMFSYNNKELIINETVPNRFSPKSPDKAHLNLHINSLELGDSAVYFCASSQDILSNQPQHFGDGTRLSIL.

The chain combines TRBV5-5 with TRBJ2-1; the D gene TCRdb calls, TRBD2, cannot be checked with no DNA. This CDR3 spans 17 amino acids. Germline V gene data show CDR1 as SGHKS and CDR2 as YYEKEE (reference sequence). The CDR3: CASSWQSPSGAYNEQFF.

The chain uses TRBV20-1 and TRBJ2-2. Germline values: CDR1 DFQATT, CDR2 SNEGSKA (reference sequence). This CDR3 region has 15 residues. The CDR3 loop reads CSARDGKVNTGELFF.

This chain links TRBV24-1 with TRBJ2-5; TCRdb's assignment of TRBD1 cannot be checked, as there is no DNA. Per the germline V gene, CDR1 is KGHDR and CDR2 is SFDVKD. This CDR3 comprises 14 residues. The CDR3 here is CATSDPDKKETQYF.

The genes are TRBV27 and TRBJ2-1; the D call from TCRdb, TRBD2, cannot be confirmed without DNA. The CDR3 sequence is 14 residues long. CDR1 is MNHEY, CDR2 SMNVEV, per germline (reference sequence). The CDR3 reads CASTPGLAREEQFF.

The chain is built from TRBV4-1 and TRBJ1-1. This CDR3 has 15 residues. Germline values: CDR1 MGHRA, CDR2 YSYEKL. The CDR3 region is CASRRFGGRNTEAFF.

This chain joins TRBV5-1 and TRBJ1-1; TCRdb names TRBD1, which stays unverified in the absence of DNA. The germline gives CDR1 SGHRS, CDR2 YFSETQ. The CDR3 has 15 amino acids. The CDR3 loop reads CASSWDRGRHTEAFF.